This TCR beta chain was profiled in a study of blood T cell repertoires in COVID-19. This clone appeared once. The trim removed 1 base at V and 12 bases at J, leaving 7 bases unmatched. This CDR3 has 13 residues. Germline V gene lookup returns CDR1 KGHDR and CDR2 SFDVKD. Sequencing used immunoSEQ multiplex PCR; TCRdb keeps in-frame clones, though not all of them. The sample includes more than 80,000 clones, around 90% of them seen just once. Patients from Seattle were sampled longitudinally, starting during active infection. The TCR sequence derives from an older woman with COVID-19, enrolled during active disease. The genes are TRBV24-1 and TRBJ2-5, with 7 bases identical to TRBD1. Sequenced: peripheral blood. The CDR3: CATSDFSGTAKYF. DNA of the CDR3: TGTGCCACCAGTGATTTCTCCGGGACAGCCAAGTACTTC.